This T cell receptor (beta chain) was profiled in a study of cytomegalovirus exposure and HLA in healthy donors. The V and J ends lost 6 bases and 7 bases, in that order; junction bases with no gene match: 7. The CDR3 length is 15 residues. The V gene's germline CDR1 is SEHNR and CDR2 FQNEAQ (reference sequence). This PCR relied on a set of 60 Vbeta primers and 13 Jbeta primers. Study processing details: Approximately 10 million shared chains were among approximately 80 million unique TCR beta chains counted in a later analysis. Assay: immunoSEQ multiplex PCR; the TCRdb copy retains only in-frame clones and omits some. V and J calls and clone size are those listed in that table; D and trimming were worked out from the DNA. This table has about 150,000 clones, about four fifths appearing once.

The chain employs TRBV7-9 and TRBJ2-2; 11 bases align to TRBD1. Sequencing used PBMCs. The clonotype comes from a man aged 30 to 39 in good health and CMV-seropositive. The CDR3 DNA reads TGTGCCAGCAGTACCGGGACAGGGGGAATCGGGGAGCTGTTTTTT. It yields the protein CASSTGTGGIGELFF.